The rows below give T cell receptor beta chains drawn from one sample of a study of T cell changes during pregnancy in multiple sclerosis. Clones were sequenced by immunoSEQ multiplex PCR, and TCRdb holds only the in-frame ones, with some missing. This table holds about 100,000 clones, around 93% found once. This sample comprised peripheral blood, obtained before pregnancy. These TCRs come from a female donor with multiple sclerosis, enrolled in a pregnancy study. The conserved cysteine and the conserved F or W are not part of the CDR3 here. D genes are given only for firm matches. Only part of the rows carry a size: once, few, many, or a class if the clone is expanded.

abundance	d_gene	v_gene	j_gene	CDR3aa
once	.	TRBV12-5	TRBJ2-3	ASGLVLGSLATDTQY
.	.	TRBV9	TRBJ2-1	ASSDTFRSYNEQF
.	.	TRBV29-1	TRBJ2-2	SAVRDTGELF
.	TRBD2	TRBV5-1	TRBJ2-7	ASSGASTSAASFYEQY
.	.	TRBV7-9	TRBJ2-1	ASSLGSGELNEQF
.	TRBD1	TRBV2	TRBJ1-2	ASSQTGGYYGYT
.	TRBD2	TRBV7-2	TRBJ2-7	ASSLVAGDHEQY
.	TRBD2	TRBV5-1	TRBJ2-3	ASSLGAGGVTDTQY
.	TRBD1	TRBV6-4	TRBJ1-5	ASRPTGNLNQPQH
.	.	TRBV4-3	TRBJ1-2	ASSQGSRSRLNYGYT
.	.	TRBV6-4	TRBJ2-3	ASSVGRDTDTQY
.	TRBD1	TRBV7-6	TRBJ2-7	ASSSRQGEYEQY
once	TRBD1	TRBV4-2	TRBJ2-4	ASSQDSRTGSKNIQY
.	TRBD1	TRBV5-1	TRBJ2-7	ASSSGTGAYEQY
.	TRBD1	TRBV19	TRBJ2-7	ASSIAGGFYEQY
.	.	TRBV7-9	TRBJ2-7	ASTGPEGIKTYEQY
.	.	TRBV5-5	TRBJ2-7	ASSLELSFSYEQY
.	TRBD1	TRBV4-2	TRBJ2-2	ASSQKPGQGMGAGELF
.	.	TRBV7-2	TRBJ2-7	ASSFYSSYEQY
.	.	TRBV4-1	TRBJ1-4	ASSPLPREKLF
.	TRBD1	TRBV25-1	TRBJ1-2	ASAPGGLNYGYT
.	TRBD1	TRBV5-1	TRBJ2-6	ASSPSDRGLSGANVLT
.	.	TRBV12-1	TRBJ2-3	ASSLVRALSTDTQY
.	.	TRBV18	TRBJ1-4	ASSQTATNEKLF
.	TRBD2	TRBV11-2	TRBJ2-7	ASRSSGRAGYEQY
.	.	TRBV5-6	TRBJ1-2	ASSTGGRYGYT
.	TRBD1	TRBV7-9	TRBJ2-4	ASSLARGQPAKNIQY
.	TRBD2	TRBV7-2	TRBJ2-4	ASSLRGTSGIQNIQY
.	TRBD1	TRBV5-5	TRBJ2-5	ASSPVGQVQETQY
.	TRBD1	TRBV5-4	TRBJ2-4	ASSLALTGTKNIQY
.	TRBD1	TRBV29-1	TRBJ1-1	SAMTGGDTEAF
.	TRBD1	TRBV19	TRBJ1-2	ASSMLKGGDYGYT
.	TRBD1	TRBV18	TRBJ2-5	ASSPLQGAGETQY
.	TRBD2	TRBV5-1	TRBJ2-3	ASTPSGGRAGDTQY
.	TRBD2	TRBV7-8	TRBJ2-3	ASSLWASGSTDTQY
.	TRBD1	TRBV5-5	TRBJ2-5	ASSGHPGTGIQETQY
.	.	TRBV6-5	TRBJ2-3	ASSYSTRADTQY
.	TRBD1	TRBV9	TRBJ1-2	ASGSGGSYGYT
.	.	TRBV5-1	TRBJ2-7	ASSLANPREQY
.	TRBD1	TRBV19	TRBJ2-7	ASSIMGQSYEQY
.	TRBD1	TRBV19	TRBJ2-7	ASSMTGGAYEQY
.	TRBD1	TRBV5-1	TRBJ2-1	ASMTGFTYNEQF
.	TRBD1	TRBV6-6	TRBJ2-7	ASSLPGQGAYEQY
.	.	TRBV11-2	TRBJ2-1	ASSSLAEDNEQF
.	TRBD1	TRBV19	TRBJ1-5	ASSIPLYRGRQPQH
.	.	TRBV7-2	TRBJ1-5	ASSLGGFSNQPQH
.	.	TRBV28	TRBJ1-1	ASSLGGQMNTEAF
.	.	TRBV11-3	TRBJ2-3	ASSLDSGADTQY
once	TRBD1	TRBV6-5	TRBJ2-7	ASSRDRASEQY
.	.	TRBV2	TRBJ2-7	ASRALYEQY
.	.	TRBV30	TRBJ2-7	AWSVLIHYEQY
once	.	TRBV14	TRBJ2-5	ASSQGLALRETQY